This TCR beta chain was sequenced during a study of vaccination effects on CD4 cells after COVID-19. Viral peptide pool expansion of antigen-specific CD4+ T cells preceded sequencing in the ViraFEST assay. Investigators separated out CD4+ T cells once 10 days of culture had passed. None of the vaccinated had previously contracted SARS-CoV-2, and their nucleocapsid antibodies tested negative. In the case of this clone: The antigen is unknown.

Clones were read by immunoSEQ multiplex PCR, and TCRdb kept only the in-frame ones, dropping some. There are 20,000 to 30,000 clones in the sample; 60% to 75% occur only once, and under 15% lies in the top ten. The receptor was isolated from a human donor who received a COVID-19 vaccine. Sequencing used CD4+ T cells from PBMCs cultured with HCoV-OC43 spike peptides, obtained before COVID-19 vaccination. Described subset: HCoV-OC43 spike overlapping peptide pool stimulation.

The CDR3 protein is CASSLDPSGYTF. CDR3 nucleotides: TGTGCCAGCAGCTTGGACCCCTCGGGCTACACCTTC. V is TRBV5-6 and J is TRBJ1-2; D is uncertain. CDR3 size: 12 residues. Germline values: CDR1 SGHDT, CDR2 YYEEEE. V was clipped by 0 bases and J by 8 bases, with 8 bases between them.